This is a list of T cell receptor beta chains from one sample in a study of blood T cell repertoires in COVID-19. This table comes from immunoSEQ multiplex PCR, and its TCRdb copy is limited to in-frame clones, with some not included. The table lists about 300,000 clones, about 91% of them singletons. Sequenced input: peripheral blood. These receptor sequences come from a woman in her 30s who had recovered from COVID-19. CDR3s include the opening cysteine and the closing phenylalanine or tryptophan. The D gene is left open where the match is weak. Clone size is stated in some rows and not others, as once, few, many or a class when expanded.

- - 15 TRBJ1-6 TRBV27 CASSPDTGTNSPLHF TGTGCCAGCAGTCCAGACACGGGAACTAATTCACCCCTCCACTTT
- - 15 TRBJ1-5 TRBV5-5 CASSLLPYSNQPQHF TGTGCCAGCAGCCTCCTCCCCTATAGCAATCAGCCCCAGCATTTT
TRBD1 - 12 TRBJ1-1 TRBV28 CATRQGPTEAFF TGTGCCACCCGACAGGGCCCCACTGAAGCTTTCTTT
TRBD1 once 16 TRBJ1-4 TRBV9 CASSVGRGQQNEKLFF TGTGCCAGCAGCGTAGGGCGGGGACAGCAAAATGAAAAACTGTTTTTT
TRBD1 - 15 TRBJ2-5 TRBV5-1 CASSLAFSGQEAQYF TGCGCCAGCAGCTTGGCCTTTTCTGGACAGGAGGCCCAGTACTTC
TRBD1 - 15 TRBJ1-2 TRBV28 CASRGTGGGVLGYTF TGTGCCAGCAGGGGGACAGGGGGAGGTGTGTTAGGCTACACCTTC
- once 14 TRBJ1-1 TRBV27 CASSLKTGVTEAFF TGTGCCAGCAGTTTAAAGACAGGAGTAACAGAAGCTTTCTTT
- - 12 TRBJ2-7 TRBV5-6 CASSAAPYEQYF TGTGCCAGCAGCGCGGCCCCCTACGAGCAGTACTTC
- - 14 TRBJ1-5 TRBV30 CAWSVVQGSQPQHF TGTGCCTGGAGTGTTGTCCAGGGGAGTCAGCCCCAGCATTTT
TRBD2 - 16 TRBJ2-7 TRBV5-5 CASSPRGGGAPHEQYF TGTGCCAGCAGCCCCCGAGGCGGGGGGGCCCCCCACGAGCAGTACTTC